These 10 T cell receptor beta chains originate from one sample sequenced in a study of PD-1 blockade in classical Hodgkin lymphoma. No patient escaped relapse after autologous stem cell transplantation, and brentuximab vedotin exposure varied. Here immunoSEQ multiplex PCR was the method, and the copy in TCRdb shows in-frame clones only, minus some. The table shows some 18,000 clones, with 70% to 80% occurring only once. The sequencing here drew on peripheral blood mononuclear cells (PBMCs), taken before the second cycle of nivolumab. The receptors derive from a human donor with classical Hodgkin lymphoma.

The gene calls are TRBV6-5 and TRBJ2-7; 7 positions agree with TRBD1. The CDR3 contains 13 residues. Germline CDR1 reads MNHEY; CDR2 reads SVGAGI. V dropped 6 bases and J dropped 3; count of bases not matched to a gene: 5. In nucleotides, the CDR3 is TGTGCCAGCAGCCCCCGGGACAGCTACGAGCAGTACTTC. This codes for CASSPRDSYEQYF.

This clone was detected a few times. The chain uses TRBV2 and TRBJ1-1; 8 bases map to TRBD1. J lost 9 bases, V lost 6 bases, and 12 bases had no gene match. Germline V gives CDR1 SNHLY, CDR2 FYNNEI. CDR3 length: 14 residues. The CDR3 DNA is TGTGCCAGCAGCGATTCCGGACAGGGCTGGAAAGCTTTCTTT. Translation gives CASSDSGQGWKAFF.

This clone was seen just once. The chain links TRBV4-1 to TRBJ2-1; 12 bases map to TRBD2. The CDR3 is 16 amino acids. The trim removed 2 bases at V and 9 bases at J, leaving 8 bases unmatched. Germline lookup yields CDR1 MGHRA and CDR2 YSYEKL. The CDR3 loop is CASSQNRLAGVPEQFF. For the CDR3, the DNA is TGCGCCAGCAGCCAAAACCGACTAGCGGGAGTTCCTGAGCAGTTCTTC.

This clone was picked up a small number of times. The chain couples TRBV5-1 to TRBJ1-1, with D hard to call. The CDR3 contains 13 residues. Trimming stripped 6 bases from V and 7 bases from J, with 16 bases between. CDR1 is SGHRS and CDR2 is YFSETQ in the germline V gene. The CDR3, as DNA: TGCGCCAGCACCCTGAACCGACGCGGTGAAGCTTTCTTT. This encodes CASTLNRRGEAFF.

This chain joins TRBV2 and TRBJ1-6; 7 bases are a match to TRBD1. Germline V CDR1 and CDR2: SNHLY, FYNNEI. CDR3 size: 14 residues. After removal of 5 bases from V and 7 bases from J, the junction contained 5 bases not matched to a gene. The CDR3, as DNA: TGTGCCAGCAGTTCCCGCAGGGGGAATTCACCCCTCCACTTT. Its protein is CASSSRRGNSPLHF.

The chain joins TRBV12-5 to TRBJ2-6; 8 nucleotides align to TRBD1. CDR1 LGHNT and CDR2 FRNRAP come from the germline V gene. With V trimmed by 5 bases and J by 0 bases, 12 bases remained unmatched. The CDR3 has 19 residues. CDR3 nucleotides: TGTGCTAGTGGTCCTGCCGACAGGGGACGAACCTCTGGGGCCAACGTCCTGACTTTC. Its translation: CASGPADRGRTSGANVLTF.

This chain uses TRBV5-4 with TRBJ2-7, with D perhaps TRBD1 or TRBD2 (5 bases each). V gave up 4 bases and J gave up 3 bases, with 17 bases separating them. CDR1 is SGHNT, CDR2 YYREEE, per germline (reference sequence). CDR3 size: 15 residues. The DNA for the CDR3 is TGTGCCAGCAGCCGAGGCAGGGACCCTTTCTACGAGCAGTACTTC. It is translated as CASSRGRDPFYEQYF.

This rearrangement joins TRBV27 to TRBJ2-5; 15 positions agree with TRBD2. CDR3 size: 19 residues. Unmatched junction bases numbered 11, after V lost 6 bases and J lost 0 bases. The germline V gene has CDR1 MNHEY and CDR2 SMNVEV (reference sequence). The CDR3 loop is CASSQAGTSGGLDQETQYF. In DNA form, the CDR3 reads TGTGCCAGCAGCCAAGCCGGGACTAGCGGGGGGTTAGACCAAGAGACCCAGTACTTC.

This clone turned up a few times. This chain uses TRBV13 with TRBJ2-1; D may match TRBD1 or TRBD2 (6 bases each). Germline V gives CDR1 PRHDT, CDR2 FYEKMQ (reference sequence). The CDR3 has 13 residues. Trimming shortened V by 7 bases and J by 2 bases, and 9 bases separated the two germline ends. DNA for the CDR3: TGTGCCAGCAAGGGGGGCACCTACAATGAGCAGTTCTTC. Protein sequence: CASKGGTYNEQFF.

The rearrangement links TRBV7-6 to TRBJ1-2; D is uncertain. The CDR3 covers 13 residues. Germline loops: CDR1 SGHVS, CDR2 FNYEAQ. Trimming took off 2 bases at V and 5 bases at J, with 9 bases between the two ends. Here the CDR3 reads CASSLSGVYGYTF. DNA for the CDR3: TGTGCCAGCAGCTTAAGTGGGGTTTATGGCTACACCTTC.